This T cell receptor beta chain was retrieved from a study of T cell repertoires in cytomegalovirus infection (dated by TCRdb to about 2019). For the wider study: Recently identified HLA-C-restricted CMV epitopes, whose presentation resists viral immunomodulation, were targeted by peptide stimulations together with well-studied HLA-B-restricted epitopes. Donor HLA type was relevant to the analysis, because carriage of CMV infection together with the matching HLA type was indicated by public TCR beta signatures.

The CDR3 holds 15 amino acids from the cysteine to the phenylalanine. The sequence is cut down to CDR3 DNA, 45 bases in frame from base 1. Looking up the germline V gene (reference sequence) yields CDR1 SGHNT and CDR2 YYREEE. The V end gives up 4 bases and the J end 3 bases, leaving 10 bases in the junction not matched to a gene. The sample's treatment or condition label, in plain terms: in vitro stimulation with specific CMV peptide epitopes to enrich CMV-specific T cells. As for this clonotype: The antigen it recognizes is unknown. Base-call qualities are not available, and no considerably larger clone is one nucleotide away.

Results the study describes overall, beyond this receptor: The ex vivo response was dominated by HLA-C-restricted CMV-specific TCR beta clonotypes, and the single most frequent clonotype in two of eight donors was supplied by these HLA-C-restricted clonotypes. In both this cohort and an independent approximately 400-donor cohort, the cumulative frequency of public TCR beta family members distinguished carriers of CMV infection plus the relevant HLA type.

Sequencing was carried out with an Illumina HiSeq 1500. TCRdb applied fastp at Q25 and MiXCR to the public reads, then kept only in-frame beta chains. CDR3 protein sequences are deduplicated, and each keeps its most common genes and DNA. This sample has roughly 860,000 distinct CDR3 sequences in its table, and 32% of those were observed once. The ten largest account for 12% of the sample. This clonotype was obtained from a human donor in good health (CMV status not recorded). Some clones in this sample may be carry-over from other donors' samples. Here the sequenced sample was cultured CD8+ T cells from PBMCs, taken from culture after CMV antigen stimulation. The rearranged segments are TRBV5-4 and TRBJ2-7, with 7 central nucleotides matching TRBD1. The DNA reads TGTGCCAGCAGCCCGGACAGGAGAATAGACTACGAGCAGTACTTC. Its translation reads: CASSPDRRIDYEQYF.